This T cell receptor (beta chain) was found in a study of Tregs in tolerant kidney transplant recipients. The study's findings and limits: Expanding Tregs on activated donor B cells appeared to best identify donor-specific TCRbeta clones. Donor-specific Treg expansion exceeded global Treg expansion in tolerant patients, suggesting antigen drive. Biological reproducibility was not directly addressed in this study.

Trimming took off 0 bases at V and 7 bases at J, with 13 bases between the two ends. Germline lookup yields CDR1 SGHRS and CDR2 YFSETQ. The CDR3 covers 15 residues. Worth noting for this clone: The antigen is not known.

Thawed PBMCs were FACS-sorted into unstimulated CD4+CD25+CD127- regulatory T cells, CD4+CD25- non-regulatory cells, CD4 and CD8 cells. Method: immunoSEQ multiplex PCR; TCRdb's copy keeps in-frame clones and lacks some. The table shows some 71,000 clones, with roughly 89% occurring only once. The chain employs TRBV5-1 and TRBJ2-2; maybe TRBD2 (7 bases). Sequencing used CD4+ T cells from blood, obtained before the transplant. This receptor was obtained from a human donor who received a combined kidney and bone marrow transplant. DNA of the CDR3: TGCGCCAGCAGCTTGGAACAGGGAGGGGACGGGGAGCTGTTTTTT. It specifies CASSLEQGGDGELFF.